This is a list of T cell receptor beta chains from one sample in a study of shared clonotypes between healthy human individuals. The method was immunoSEQ multiplex PCR; TCRdb's version includes in-frame clones alone and lacks a portion of them. The sample has 2 million to 3 million clones; approximately 94% are singletons. Sample: naive CD4+ T cells from PBMCs. These receptors all come from a man between 18 and 29 years old in good health. Some clones in this sample may be carry-over from other donors' samples. Each CDR3 is given with its conserved first and last residue. Each record gives: V gene, D gene, clone size, J gene, CDR3 DNA, CDR3 protein. The D gene is left open where the match is weak. Size is stated for part of the rows, as once, few or many counts, or as a class when the clone is expanded.

v_call: TRBV28; d_call: TRBD2; clone_size: NA; j_call: TRBJ2-5; cdr3_nt: TGTGCCAGCCGGACAATTACTAGCGCTCACCAAGAGACCCAGTACTTC; cdr3_aa: CASRTITSAHQETQYF
v_call: TRBV9; d_call: NA; clone_size: NA; j_call: TRBJ1-1; cdr3_nt: TGTGCCAGCAGCCCAACAGACAGGAACACTGAAGCTTTCTTT; cdr3_aa: CASSPTDRNTEAFF
v_call: TRBV19; d_call: NA; clone_size: NA; j_call: TRBJ1-2; cdr3_nt: TGTGCCAGTAGTACTGGGAGGTATTCTAACTATGGCTACACCTTC; cdr3_aa: CASSTGRYSNYGYTF
v_call: TRBV19; d_call: NA; clone_size: NA; j_call: TRBJ2-7; cdr3_nt: TGTGCCAGTAGTATCGGACAGTTCTCCTACGAGCAGTACTTC; cdr3_aa: CASSIGQFSYEQYF
v_call: TRBV5-4; d_call: NA; clone_size: NA; j_call: TRBJ2-2; cdr3_nt: TGTGCCAGCAGCCAACCGCTCAGGAACACCGGGGAGCTGTTTTTT; cdr3_aa: CASSQPLRNTGELFF
v_call: TRBV29-1; d_call: NA; clone_size: NA; j_call: TRBJ2-5; cdr3_nt: TGCAGCGTTGAGGACAGAATACGTGAGCAGTACTTC; cdr3_aa: CSVEDRIREQYF
v_call: TRBV7-9; d_call: NA; clone_size: NA; j_call: TRBJ2-5; cdr3_nt: TGTGCCAGCAGCCTCGTTATGGGAACCCAGTACTTC; cdr3_aa: CASSLVMGTQYF
v_call: TRBV6-5; d_call: NA; clone_size: NA; j_call: TRBJ2-7; cdr3_nt: TGTGCCAGCCACTTTCTGGGAGGAGAGACCTACGAGCAGTACTTC; cdr3_aa: CASHFLGGETYEQYF
v_call: TRBV6-1; d_call: TRBD1; clone_size: NA; j_call: TRBJ1-2; cdr3_nt: TGTGCCAGCAGTGAACTCTTCAGGGCAGGGGGCAATGGCTACACCTTC; cdr3_aa: CASSELFRAGGNGYTF
v_call: TRBV18; d_call: NA; clone_size: NA; j_call: TRBJ2-2; cdr3_nt: TGTGCCAGCTCACCAAACACGGGAGAGTTTCCCGGGGAGCTGTTTTTT; cdr3_aa: CASSPNTGEFPGELFF
v_call: TRBV6-8; d_call: NA; clone_size: once; j_call: TRBJ2-7; cdr3_nt: TGTGCCAGCAGTTACTCTTTCTATGGCAAGGTAGGGGACGAGCAGTACTTC; cdr3_aa: CASSYSFYGKVGDEQYF